This TCR beta chain stems from a study of blood T cell repertoires in COVID-19 (dated by TCRdb to the early 2020s). Regarding the research as a whole: Samples from collaborators originated in the United States, Italy and Spain and spanned both the acute and convalescent phases of COVID-19. The prospective study material was composed of cDNA or gDNA derived from T cells, B-cell-depleted T cells, or PBMCs. The dataset comprised deeply sampled blood TCRbeta repertoires from subjects exposed to, actively infected with, or recovered from COVID-19. A freely available public database, intended as a resource for researchers studying the immune response to SARS-CoV-2, is where the repertoires were released. Samples came from the ongoing ImmuneRACE study (first 160 participants) plus 1,254 subjects from 6 global collaborators. Nearly every sample came with metadata listing a de-identified subject ID, COVID-19 status, age in years and sex. Where available, HLA class I and class II types were obtained from metadata supplied by the sample provider rather than from assay-based typing. What the authors observed across the whole study: The amount of clinical and demographic metadata varied by source and participant and was provided uncurated.

The immunoSEQ Assay, a bias-controlled multiplex PCR, was used to amplify TCRbeta CDR3 regions from genomic DNA. The source study handled its data this way. The number of nucleated cells in each sample was estimated from the amplification of reference gene primers within the assay. To quantify the absolute abundance of each unique TCRbeta CDR3 rearrangement, sequence reads were collapsed and filtered. For each sample, productive Simpson clonality was calculated as the square root of Simpson's diversity index across productive rearrangements. TCRdb holds this immuneACCESS table with in-frame rearrangements only. Some clones are missing; in checked studies, unresolved V genes explain under half, and the rest has no known cause. The D gene and trimming were derived from the DNA, and the V and J assignments and clone size from that table. The sample data list 110,000 or so clones, and 85% of these were observed just once. The ten top clones hold around 13% of the sample.

This clone has just a few counts. What antigen it recognizes has not been identified. No quality values exist for individual bases; no much larger clone is one base distant. The junction shows trimming of 4 bases on V and 1 base on J, and the gene matches do not reach 8 bases of it. The CDR3 goes from the cysteine to the phenylalanine over 17 residues. The DNA shown is the 51-base CDR3, in frame from base 1. For CDR1 and CDR2, the germline V gene (reference sequence) lists LNHDA and SQIVND. Collaborating institutions collected whole blood in K2EDTA tubes following their own protocols. Collaborator samples were shipped for TCRbeta analysis as frozen whole blood, isolated PBMCs, or DNA extracted from either sample type.

This receptor chain uses TRBV19 and TRBJ1-5, with 9 bases aligning to TRBD1. This TCR derives from a human donor in a cohort sampled during active COVID-19. The sequenced sample was peripheral blood. The nucleotides read TGTGCCAGTAGTACTGGGGGACAGGGACAGAGCAATCAGCCCCAGCATTTT. Protein translation: CASSTGGQGQSNQPQHF.